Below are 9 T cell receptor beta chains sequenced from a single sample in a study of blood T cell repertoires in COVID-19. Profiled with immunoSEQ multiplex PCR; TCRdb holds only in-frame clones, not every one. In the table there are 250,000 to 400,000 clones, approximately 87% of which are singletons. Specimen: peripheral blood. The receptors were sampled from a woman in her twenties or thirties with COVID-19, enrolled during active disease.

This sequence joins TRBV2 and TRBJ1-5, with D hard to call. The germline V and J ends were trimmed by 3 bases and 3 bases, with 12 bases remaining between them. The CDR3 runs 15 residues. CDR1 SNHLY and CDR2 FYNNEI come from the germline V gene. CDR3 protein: CASSEYLLANQPQHF. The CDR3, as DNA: TGTGCCAGCAGTGAGTACTTATTAGCCAATCAGCCCCAGCATTTT.

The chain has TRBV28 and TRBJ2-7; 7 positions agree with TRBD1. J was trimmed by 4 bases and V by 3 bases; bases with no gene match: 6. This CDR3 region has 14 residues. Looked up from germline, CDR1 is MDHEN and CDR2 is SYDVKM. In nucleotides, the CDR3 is TGTGCCAGCAGTTTCGGGAACAGGGGTTACGAGCAGTACTTC. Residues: CASSFGNRGYEQYF.

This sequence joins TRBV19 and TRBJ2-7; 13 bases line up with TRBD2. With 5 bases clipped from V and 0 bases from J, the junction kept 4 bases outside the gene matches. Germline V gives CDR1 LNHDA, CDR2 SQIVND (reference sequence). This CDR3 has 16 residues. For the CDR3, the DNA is TGTGCCAGTAGTTCAGGGACTAGCGGGACCTCCTACGAGCAGTACTTC. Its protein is CASSSGTSGTSYEQYF.

CDR3 sequence reads: CASSKLFGGVRYTIYF. CDR3 sequence (DNA): TGTGCCAGCAGCAAACTCTTTGGAGGGGTCAGATACACCATATATTTT. This rearrangement joins TRBV21-1 to TRBJ1-3. TRBV21-1 is reported as a pseudogene. The CDR3 contains 16 residues.

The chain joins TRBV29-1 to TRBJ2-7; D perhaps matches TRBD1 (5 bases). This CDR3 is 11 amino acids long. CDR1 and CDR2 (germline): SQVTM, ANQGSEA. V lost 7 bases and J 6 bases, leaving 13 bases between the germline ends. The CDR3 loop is CSAEAGAEQYF. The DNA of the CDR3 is TGCAGCGCGGAAGCTGGGGCCGAGCAGTACTTC.

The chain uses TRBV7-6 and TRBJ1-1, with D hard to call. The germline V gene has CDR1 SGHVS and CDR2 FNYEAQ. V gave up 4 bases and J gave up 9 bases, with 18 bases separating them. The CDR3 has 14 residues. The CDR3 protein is CASSSLGEGVQAFF. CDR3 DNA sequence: TGTGCCAGCAGCTCATTGGGCGAGGGAGTCCAAGCTTTCTTT. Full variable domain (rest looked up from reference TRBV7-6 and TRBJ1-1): GAGVSQSPRYKVTKRGQDVALRCDPISGHVSLYWYRQALGQGPEFLTYFNYEAQQDKSGLPNDRFSAERPEGSISTLTIQRTEQRDSAMYRCASSSLGEGVQAFFGQGTRLTVV.

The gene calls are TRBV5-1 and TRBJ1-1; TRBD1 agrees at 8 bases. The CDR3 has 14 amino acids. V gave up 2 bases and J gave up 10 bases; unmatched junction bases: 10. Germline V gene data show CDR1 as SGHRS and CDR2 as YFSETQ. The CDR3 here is CASSFGTQGVGAFF. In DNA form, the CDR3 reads TGCGCCAGCAGCTTTGGCACACAGGGGGTGGGAGCTTTCTTT. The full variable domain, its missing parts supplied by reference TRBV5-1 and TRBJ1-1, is KAGVTQTPRYLIKTRGQQVTLSCSPISGHRSVSWYQQTPGQGLQFLFEYFSETQRNKGNFPGRFSGRQFSNSRSEMNVSTLELGDSALYLCASSFGTQGVGAFFGQGTRLTVV.

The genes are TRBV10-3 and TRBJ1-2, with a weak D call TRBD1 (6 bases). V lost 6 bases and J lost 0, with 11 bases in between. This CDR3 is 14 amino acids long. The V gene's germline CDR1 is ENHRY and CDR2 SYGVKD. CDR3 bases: TGTGCCATCAGAGCGGACAGACCTAACTATGGCTACACCTTC. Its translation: CAIRADRPNYGYTF.

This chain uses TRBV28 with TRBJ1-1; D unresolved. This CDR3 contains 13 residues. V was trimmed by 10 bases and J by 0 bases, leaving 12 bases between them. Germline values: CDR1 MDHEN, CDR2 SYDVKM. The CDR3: CATSTPLNTEAFF. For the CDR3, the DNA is TGTGCCACCTCCACACCTTTGAACACTGAAGCTTTCTTT. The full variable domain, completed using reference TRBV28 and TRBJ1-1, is DVKVTQSSRYLVKRTGEKVFLECVQDMDHENMFWYRQDPGLGLRLIYFSYDVKMKEKGDIPEGYSVSREKKERFSLILESASTNQTSMYLCATSTPLNTEAFFGQGTRLTVV.